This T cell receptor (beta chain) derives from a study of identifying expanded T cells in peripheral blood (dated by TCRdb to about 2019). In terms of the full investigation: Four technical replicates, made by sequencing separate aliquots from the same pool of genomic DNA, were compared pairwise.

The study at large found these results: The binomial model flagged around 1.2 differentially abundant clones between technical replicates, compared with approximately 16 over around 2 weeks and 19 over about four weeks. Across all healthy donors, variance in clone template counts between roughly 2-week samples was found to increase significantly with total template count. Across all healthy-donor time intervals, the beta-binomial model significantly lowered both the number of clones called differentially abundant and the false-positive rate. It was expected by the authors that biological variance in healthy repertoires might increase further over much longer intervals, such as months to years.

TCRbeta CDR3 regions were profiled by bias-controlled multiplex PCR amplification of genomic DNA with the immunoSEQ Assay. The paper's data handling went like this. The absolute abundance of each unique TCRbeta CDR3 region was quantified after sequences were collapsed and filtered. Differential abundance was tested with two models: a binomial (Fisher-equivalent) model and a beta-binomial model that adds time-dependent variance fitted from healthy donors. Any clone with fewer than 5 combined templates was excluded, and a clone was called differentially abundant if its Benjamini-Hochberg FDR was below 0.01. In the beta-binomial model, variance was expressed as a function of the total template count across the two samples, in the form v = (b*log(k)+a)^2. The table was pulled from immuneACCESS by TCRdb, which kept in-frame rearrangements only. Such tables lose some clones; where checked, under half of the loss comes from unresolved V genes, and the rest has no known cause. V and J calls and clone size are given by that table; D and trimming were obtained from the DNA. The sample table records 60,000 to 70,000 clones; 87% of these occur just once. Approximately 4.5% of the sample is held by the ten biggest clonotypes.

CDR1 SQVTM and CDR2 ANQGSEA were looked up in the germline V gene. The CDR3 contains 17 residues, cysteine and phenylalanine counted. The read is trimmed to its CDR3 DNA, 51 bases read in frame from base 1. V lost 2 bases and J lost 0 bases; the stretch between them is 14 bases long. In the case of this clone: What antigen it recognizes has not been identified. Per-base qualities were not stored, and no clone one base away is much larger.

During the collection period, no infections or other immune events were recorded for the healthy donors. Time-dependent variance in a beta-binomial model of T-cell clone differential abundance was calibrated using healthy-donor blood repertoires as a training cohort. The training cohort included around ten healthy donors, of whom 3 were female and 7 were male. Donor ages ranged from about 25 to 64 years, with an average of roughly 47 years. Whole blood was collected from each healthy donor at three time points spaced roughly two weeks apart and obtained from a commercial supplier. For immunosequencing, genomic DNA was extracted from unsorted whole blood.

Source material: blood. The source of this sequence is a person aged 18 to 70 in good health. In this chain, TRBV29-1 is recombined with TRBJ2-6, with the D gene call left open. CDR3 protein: CSVESWQADSGANVLTF. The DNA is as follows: TGCAGCGTTGAATCGTGGCAGGCGGACTCTGGGGCCAACGTCCTGACTTTC.